These T cell receptor beta chains were read from a single sample in a study of long-term antiretroviral therapy in people with HIV. Sequencing used immunoSEQ multiplex PCR; TCRdb keeps in-frame clones, though not all of them. This sample carries tens of thousands of clones, 75% to 95% of them seen once, and the ten largest clones take over 4%. The sequenced sample was unsorted PBMCs, obtained 5.2 years after starting antiretroviral therapy. The source of these receptors is a middle-aged woman with HIV. The CDR3 runs from the conserved cysteine through the conserved F or W.

length	J	V	CDR3
13	TRBJ2-5	TRBV5-5	CASSSRGEETQYF
12	TRBJ1-2	TRBV6-6	CASSYLTKGYTF
18	TRBJ1-5	TRBV5-6	CASSGPGQGRFSNQPQHF
13	TRBJ1-3	TRBV18	CASSPFEGGTIYF
15	TRBJ2-5	TRBV5-1	CASSFGGTGGETQYF
16	TRBJ2-1	TRBV5-8	CASSLGTGFGYNEQFF
12	TRBJ1-3	TRBV5-4	CASSQAGNTIYF
15	TRBJ2-2	TRBV6-5	CASSYIGANTGELFF
16	TRBJ1-2	TRBV7-7	CASSPASDRQRGGYTF
14	NA	TRBV11-2	CASSLTITGHEQYF
13	TRBJ2-7	TRBV19	CASSFRNTYEQYF
15	TRBJ1-1	TRBV27	CASSFHQGGNTEAFF
14	TRBJ1-5	TRBV5-1	CASSPRGPNQPQHF
13	TRBJ1-3	TRBV6-5	CASRVPMGNTIYF
15	TRBJ1-4	TRBV6-6	CASSYPGQGNEKLFF
15	TRBJ1-1	TRBV9	CASSVVAGQGAEAFF
13	TRBJ1-1	TRBV27	CASSSRLGTEAFF
15	TRBJ2-3	TRBV19	CASSMLAGARDTQYF
15	TRBJ2-7	TRBV30	CAWSNYGTATYEQYF
15	TRBJ2-3	TRBV9	CASSVVRGPTDTQYF
13	TRBJ2-5	TRBV4-3	CASSRREKETQYF
11	TRBJ1-2	TRBV20-1	CSAMLDTGGTF
15	TRBJ1-1	TRBV11-2	CASSLGAEPNTEAFF
13	TRBJ1-1	TRBV9	CASSLTRAGEAFF
15	TRBJ2-3	TRBV11-3	CASSSGTTSTDTQYF
13	TRBJ1-4	TRBV27	CASSLGGLEKLFF
16	TRBJ2-2	TRBV5-4	CASSWDQGVYTGELFF
13	TRBJ2-7	TRBV5-4	CASSRDRGDEQYF
13	TRBJ1-2	TRBV2	CASSNTGGGGYTF
16	TRBJ2-7	TRBV25-1	CASSEFRGVVRYEQYF
16	TRBJ2-3	TRBV27	CASSFASGGGRVAQYF
15	TRBJ2-1	TRBV5-4	CASSSREGAYNEQFF
14	TRBJ2-1	TRBV27	CASSYGGAYNEQFF
15	TRBJ1-1	TRBV7-9	CASIPGQGMNTEAFF
15	TRBJ1-2	TRBV6-5	CASSTPRQVPYGYTF
15	TRBJ2-1	TRBV9	CASSVVAGTYNEQFF
14	TRBJ2-7	TRBV5-6	CATGTGMGSYEQYF
16	TRBJ2-5	TRBV4-2	CASSQKSSGGAETQYF
16	TRBJ1-3	TRBV4-1	CASSQDGDFSGNTIYF
11	TRBJ2-1	TRBV29-1	CSVGRGHEQFF
13	TRBJ1-1	TRBV6-5	CASSKQANTEAFF
18	TRBJ1-4	TRBV5-8	CASSRGLPVFGTNEKLFF
15	TRBJ2-7	TRBV27	CASSPDPGRAHEQYF
15	TRBJ1-1	TRBV9	CASSAPTGGYTEAFF
12	TRBJ1-3	TRBV29-1	CSVVSDGNTIYF
14	TRBJ2-3	TRBV7-2	CASSLGAGTDTQYF
14	TRBJ2-7	TRBV7-9	CASSFVAGDYEQYF
14	TRBJ2-3	TRBV10-3	CAISPIQITDTQYF
12	TRBJ1-5	TRBV18	CASSRSGQPQHF
13	TRBJ1-1	TRBV29-1	CSVLTARSTEAFF
15	TRBJ2-7	TRBV4-1	CASSQEAQGLDEQYF